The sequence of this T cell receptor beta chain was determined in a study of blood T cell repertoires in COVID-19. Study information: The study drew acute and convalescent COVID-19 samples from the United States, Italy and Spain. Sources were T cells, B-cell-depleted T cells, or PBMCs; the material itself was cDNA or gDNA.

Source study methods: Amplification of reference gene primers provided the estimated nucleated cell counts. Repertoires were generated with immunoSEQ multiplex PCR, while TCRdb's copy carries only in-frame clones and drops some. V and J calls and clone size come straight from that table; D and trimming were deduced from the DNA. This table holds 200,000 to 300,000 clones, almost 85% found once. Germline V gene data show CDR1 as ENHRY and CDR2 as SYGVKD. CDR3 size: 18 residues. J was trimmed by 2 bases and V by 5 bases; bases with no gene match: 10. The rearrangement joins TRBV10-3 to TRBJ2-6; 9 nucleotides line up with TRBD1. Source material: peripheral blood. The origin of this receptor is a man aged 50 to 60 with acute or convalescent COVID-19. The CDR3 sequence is CAISYRDREIPGANVLTF. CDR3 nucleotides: TGTGCCATCAGTTACCGGGACAGGGAAATCCCTGGGGCCAACGTCCTGACTTTC.